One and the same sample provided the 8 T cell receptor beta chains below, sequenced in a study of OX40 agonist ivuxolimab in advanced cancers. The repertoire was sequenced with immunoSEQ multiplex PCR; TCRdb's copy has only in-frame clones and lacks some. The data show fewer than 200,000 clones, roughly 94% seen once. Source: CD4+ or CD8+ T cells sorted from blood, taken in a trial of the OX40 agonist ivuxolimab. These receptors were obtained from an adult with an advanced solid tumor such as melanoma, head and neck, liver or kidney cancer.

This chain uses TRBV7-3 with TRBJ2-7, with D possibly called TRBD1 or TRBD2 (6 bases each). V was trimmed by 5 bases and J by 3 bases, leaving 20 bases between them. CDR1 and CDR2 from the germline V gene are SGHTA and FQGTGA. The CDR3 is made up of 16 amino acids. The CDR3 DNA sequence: TGTGCCAGCAGCCCAGGGGTGGGCGGGAAAGGCTACGAGCAGTACTTC. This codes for CASSPGVGGKGYEQYF. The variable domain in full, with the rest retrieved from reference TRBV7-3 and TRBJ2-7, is GAGVSQTPSNKVTEKGKYVELRCDPISGHTALYWYRQSLGQGPEFLIYFQGTGAADDSGLPNDRFFAVRPEGSVSTLKIQRTERGDSAVYLCASSPGVGGKGYEQYFGPGTRLTVT.

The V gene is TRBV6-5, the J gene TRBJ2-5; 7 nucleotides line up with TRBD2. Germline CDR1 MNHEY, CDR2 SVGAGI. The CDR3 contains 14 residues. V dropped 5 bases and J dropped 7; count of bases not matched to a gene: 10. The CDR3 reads CASSTAGVPGTQYF. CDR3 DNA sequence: TGTGCCAGCAGTACCGCGGGGGTCCCTGGGACCCAGTACTTC.

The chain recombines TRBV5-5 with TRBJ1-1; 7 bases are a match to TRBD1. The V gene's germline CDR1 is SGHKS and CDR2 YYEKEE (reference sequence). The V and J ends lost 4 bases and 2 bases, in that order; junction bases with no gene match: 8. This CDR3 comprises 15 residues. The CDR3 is CASSDREGANTEAFF. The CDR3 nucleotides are TGTGCCAGCAGCGACAGGGAGGGGGCTAACACTGAAGCTTTCTTT.

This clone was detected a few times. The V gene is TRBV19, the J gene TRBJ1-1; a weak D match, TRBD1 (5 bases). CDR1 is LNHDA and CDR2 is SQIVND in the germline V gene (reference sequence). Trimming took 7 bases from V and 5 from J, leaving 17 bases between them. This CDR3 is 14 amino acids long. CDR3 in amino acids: CASIAWEGNTEAFF. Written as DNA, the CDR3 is TGTGCCAGTATTGCTTGGGAGGGGAATACTGAAGCTTTCTTT.

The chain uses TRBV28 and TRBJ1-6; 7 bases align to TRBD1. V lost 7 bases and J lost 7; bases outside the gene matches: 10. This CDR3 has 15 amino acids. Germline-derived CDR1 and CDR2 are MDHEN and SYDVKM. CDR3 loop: CASTQPDRKNSPLHF. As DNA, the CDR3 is TGTGCCAGCACCCAACCGGACAGGAAAAATTCACCCCTCCACTTT.

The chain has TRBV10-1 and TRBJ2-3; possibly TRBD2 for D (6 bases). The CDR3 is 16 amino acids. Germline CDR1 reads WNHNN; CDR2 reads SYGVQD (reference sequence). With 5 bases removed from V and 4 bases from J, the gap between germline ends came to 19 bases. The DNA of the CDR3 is TGCGCCAGCAGTTATCGGAGAGGGAGGAGGTCAGATACGCAGTATTTT. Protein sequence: CASSYRRGRRSDTQYF.

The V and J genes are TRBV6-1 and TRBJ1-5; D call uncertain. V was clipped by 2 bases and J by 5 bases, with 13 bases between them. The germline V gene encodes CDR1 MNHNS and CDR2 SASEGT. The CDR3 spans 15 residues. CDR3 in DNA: TGTGCCAGCAGTGAATATGGCGGGGTCCATCAGCCCCAGCATTTT. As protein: CASSEYGGVHQPQHF.

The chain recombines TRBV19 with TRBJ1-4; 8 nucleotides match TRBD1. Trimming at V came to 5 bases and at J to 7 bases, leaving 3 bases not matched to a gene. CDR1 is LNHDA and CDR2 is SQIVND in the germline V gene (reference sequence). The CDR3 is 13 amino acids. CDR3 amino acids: CASSDRGGEKLFF. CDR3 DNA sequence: TGTGCCAGTAGTGACAGGGGCGGTGAAAAACTGTTTTTT.